What follows are 16 T cell receptor beta chains derived from one specimen sequenced in a study of cytomegalovirus exposure and HLA in healthy donors. Primers included in the PCR were 60 Vbeta and 13 Jbeta primers. Repertoires were generated with immunoSEQ multiplex PCR, while TCRdb's copy carries only in-frame clones and drops some. The top ten clones hold around 1.6% of a sample with more than 150,000 clones, over 60% of them seen once. Source material: PBMCs. These receptors all stem from a man younger than 30 in good health and CMV-seronegative.

The CDR3 spells CASSVNREEGGYTF. The CDR3 coding sequence is TGTGCCAGCAGCGTTAACAGGGAAGAGGGGGGCTACACCTTC. This chain joins TRBV9 and TRBJ1-2; a possible D gene is TRBD1 (6 bases). The CDR3 spans 14 residues. Germline CDR1 and CDR2: SGDLS and YYNGEE. The germline V and J ends were trimmed by 2 bases and 8 bases, with 16 bases remaining between them.

The chain employs TRBV11-2 and TRBJ1-1; D possibly corresponds to TRBD1 (5 bases). Trimming took 6 bases from V and 5 from J, leaving 7 bases between them. The CDR3 extends over 11 amino acids. Germline V gives CDR1 SGHAT, CDR2 FQNNGV. CDR3 sequence: CASREGTEAFF. Here the CDR3 DNA reads TGTGCCAGCAGGGAGGGGACTGAAGCTTTCTTT.

The rearrangement uses TRBV30 and TRBJ2-3; 10 nucleotides line up with TRBD2. Germline assignment: CDR1 GTSNPN and CDR2 SVGIG (reference sequence). V gave up 5 bases and J gave up 0 bases; unmatched junction bases: 5. The CDR3 is 15 amino acids. The CDR3 loop reads CAWGIAGGSTDTQYF. CDR3 DNA sequence: TGTGCCTGGGGTATAGCGGGGGGAAGCACAGATACGCAGTATTTT.

V is TRBV6-5 and J is TRBJ1-1; D uncertain. V shed 6 bases and J shed 6 bases, with 20 bases lying between them. Germline CDR1 and CDR2: MNHEY and SVGAGI. The CDR3 totals 15 residues. The CDR3 reads CASSFSGYGMSEAFF. The CDR3 coding sequence is TGTGCCAGCAGCTTCAGCGGGTACGGGATGTCTGAAGCTTTCTTT.

A remark on this clone: An end of the junction does not agree with germline; a read error may underlie this. This sequence joins TRBV7-2 and TRBJ2-1, with 7 bases fitting TRBD2. Germline values: CDR1 SGHTA, CDR2 FQGNSA. CDR3 length: 12 residues. CDR3 amino acids: CASSLSGLVGVF. CDR3 in DNA: TGTGCCAGCAGCTTATCTGGACTAGTTGGGGTCTTC.

The chain uses TRBV7-9 and TRBJ2-2; 9 bases are shared with TRBD2. The CDR3 spans 17 residues. CDR1 and CDR2 (germline): SEHNR, FQNEAQ (reference sequence). With 5 bases clipped from V and 5 bases from J, the junction kept 12 bases outside the gene matches. CDR3 protein: CASSLGLAGRYTGELFF. CDR3 in DNA: TGTGCCAGCAGCCTCGGGCTAGCGGGACGGTATACCGGGGAGCTGTTTTTT.

V usage is TRBV21-1 and J usage is TRBJ1-1. TRBV21-1 constitutes a pseudogene. There are 15 residues in the CDR3. The DNA for the CDR3 is TGTGCCAGCAGCAAAGCGCGGAGGGAGAACACTGAAGCTTTCTTT. Translating it yields CASSKARRENTEAFF.

This chain uses TRBV10-3 with TRBJ1-5; 8 nucleotides align to TRBD1. This CDR3 is 12 amino acids long. The germline CDR1 and CDR2 sequences are ENHRY and SYGVKD. Trimming cost V 10 bases and J 2 bases; bases outside gene matches: 1. The CDR3 sequence is CASRGRNQPQHF. For the CDR3, the DNA is TGTGCCAGCAGGGGGCGCAATCAGCCCCAGCATTTT.

The chain is built from TRBV28 and TRBJ1-4; TRBD1 is a possible D gene (6 bases). V shed 3 bases and J shed 4 bases, with 15 bases lying between them. CDR1 and CDR2 from the germline V gene are MDHEN and SYDVKM. This CDR3 contains 16 residues. The CDR3 sequence: CASSFRQRGINEKLFF. In DNA, the CDR3 is TGTGCCAGCAGTTTTCGGCAGAGGGGGATTAATGAAAAACTGTTTTTT.

This clone was observed a single time. The chain links TRBV10-3 to TRBJ2-7; 11 bases align to TRBD1. Losses at the gene ends were 10 bases for V and 3 bases for J; bases not matched to a gene: 14. From germline, CDR1 is ENHRY and CDR2 SYGVKD. This CDR3 has 16 residues. The DNA of the CDR3 is TGTGCCACCTTTAAGCATTCGGGGACAGGGGGCTACGAGCAGTACTTC. As protein: CATFKHSGTGGYEQYF.

V and J are TRBV30 and TRBJ1-1; TRBD1 aligns across 7 bases. The CDR3 is 16 residues long. The germline gives CDR1 GTSNPN, CDR2 SVGIG (reference sequence). Trimming removed 2 bases from V and 0 bases from J; junction bases left unmatched: 9. CDR3 residues: CAWSRPRQGMNTEAFF. In DNA, the CDR3 is TGTGCCTGGAGTAGACCCCGACAGGGTATGAACACTGAAGCTTTCTTT.

This clone has a single count. V and J are TRBV9 and TRBJ2-7; TRBD1 might be the D (6 bases). Trimming took 0 bases from V and 0 from J, leaving 16 bases between them. This CDR3 region has 17 residues. Germline V gene sequence: CDR1 SGDLS, CDR2 YYNGEE. The CDR3 DNA sequence: TGTGCCAGCAGCGTAGGGGACAAGGACATTCGCTCCTACGAGCAGTACTTC. Translated, it gives CASSVGDKDIRSYEQYF.

The rearrangement joins TRBV7-8 to TRBJ1-6; no clear D. There are 13 residues in the CDR3. Trimming took 5 bases from V and 6 from J, leaving 8 bases between them. Germline lookup yields CDR1 SGHVS and CDR2 FQNEAQ. The CDR3 bases are TGTGCCAGCAGCACCGAGGGTAATTCACCCCTCCACTTT. Translation gives CASSTEGNSPLHF.

The chain combines TRBV10-3 with TRBJ2-6; D unclear. CDR1 ENHRY and CDR2 SYGVKD come from the germline V gene. The CDR3 consists of 14 residues. The V end lost 6 bases, the J end lost 0 bases, and 6 bases lay between the germline ends. CDR3 amino acids: CAISYSSGANVLTF. The CDR3 bases are TGTGCCATCAGCTACAGCTCTGGGGCCAACGTCCTGACTTTC.

This chain connects TRBV5-4 to TRBJ2-7, with 9 bases lining up with TRBD1. Looked up from germline, CDR1 is SGHNT and CDR2 is YYREEE (reference sequence). The V and J ends lost 4 bases and 9 bases, in that order; junction bases with no gene match: 5. CDR3 length: 12 residues. The DNA of the CDR3 is TGTGCCAGCAGCCCCACAGGGGGCGTGCAGTACTTC. Translating it yields CASSPTGGVQYF.

V is TRBV5-5 and J is TRBJ2-7; TRBD1 is a possible D gene (5 bases). The CDR3 spans 14 residues. Trimming left V 4 bases short and J 5 bases short, with 16 bases between. CDR1 SGHKS and CDR2 YYEKEE come from the germline V gene (reference sequence). The CDR3 spells CASSTSTRVNEQYF. In DNA form, the CDR3 reads TGTGCCAGCAGCACCAGTACCAGGGTCAACGAGCAGTACTTC.